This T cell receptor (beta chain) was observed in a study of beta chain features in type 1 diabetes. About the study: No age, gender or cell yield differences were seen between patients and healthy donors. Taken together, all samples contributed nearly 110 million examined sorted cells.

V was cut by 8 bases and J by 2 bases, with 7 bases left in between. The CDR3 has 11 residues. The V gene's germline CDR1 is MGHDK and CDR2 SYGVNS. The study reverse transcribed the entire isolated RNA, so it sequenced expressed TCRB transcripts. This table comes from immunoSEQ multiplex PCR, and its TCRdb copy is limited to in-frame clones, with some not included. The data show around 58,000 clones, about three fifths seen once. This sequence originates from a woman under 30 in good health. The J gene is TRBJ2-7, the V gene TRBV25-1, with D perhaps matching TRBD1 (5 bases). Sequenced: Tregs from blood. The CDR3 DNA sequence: TGTGCCAGCGGACACCCCTACGAGCAGTACTTC. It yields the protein CASGHPYEQYF.